Listed below are T cell receptor beta chains from one sample, sequenced in a study of vaccination and CD4 T cells after COVID-19. TCRdb fed the PCR reads into MiXCR, producing one record per CDR3 protein. The sample carries roughly 20,000 distinct CDR3 sequences, approximately 45% recorded once. Antigen specificity for these receptors is unknown. Sequences were derived from CD4+ T cells from blood, cultured in vitro, sampled before SARS-CoV-2 vaccination. All receptors derive from a human donor who had recovered from COVID-19. Both conserved end residues are part of each CDR3. The D gene is left open where the match is weak. Rows give clone size only sometimes, using once, few, many, or a class for an expanded clone.

TRBV11-3	TRBD2	TRBJ2-5	18	.	TGTGCCAGCAGCCAAAGGGGACTAGCGGGGGGGAGGCAAGAGACCCAGTACTTC	CASSQRGLAGGRQETQYF
TRBV20-1	TRBD2	TRBJ2-5	16	.	TGCAGTGCTATCCCCATGGCGGGAGGGCACCAAGAGACCCAGTACTTC	CSAIPMAGGHQETQYF
TRBV7-2	.	TRBJ1-5	16	few	TGTGCCAGCAGCTCCGTGGGCAGGGGTCGCAATCAGCCCCAGCATTTT	CASSSVGRGRNQPQHF
TRBV30	.	TRBJ2-7	14	.	TGTGCCTGGAGTGACAGGCAGGGGATCTACGAGCAGTACTTC	CAWSDRQGIYEQYF
TRBV11-1	.	TRBJ2-5	14	.	TGTGCCAGCAGCTTAGGCGTAACCCAAGAGACCCAGTACTTC	CASSLGVTQETQYF
TRBV7-2	.	TRBJ2-3	14	.	TGTGCCAGCAGCCCTTCCCATAGCACAGATACGCAGTATTTT	CASSPSHSTDTQYF
TRBV19	.	TRBJ2-1	15	.	TGTGCCAGTAGAGAGGGACGGAGCTCCTACAATGAGCAGTTCTTC	CASREGRSSYNEQFF
TRBV7-8	TRBD2	TRBJ2-1	14	.	TGTGCCAGCAGCTTAGGACTAGCGGGCAATGAGCAGTTCTTC	CASSLGLAGNEQFF
TRBV20-1	.	TRBJ1-6	12	.	TGCAGTGCTAGAGGGAACAATTCACCCCTCCACTTT	CSARGNNSPLHF
TRBV11-1	TRBD1	TRBJ2-7	14	.	TGTGCCAGCAGCGAGAACAGGGGTCCCTACGAGCAGTACTTC	CASSENRGPYEQYF
TRBV20-1	TRBD2	TRBJ2-7	13	few	TGCAGTGCTAGAAATCGGAGACTAGCAGAACAGTACTTC	CSARNRRLAEQYF
TRBV27	.	TRBJ2-7	14	.	TGTGCCAGCAGTGACAATGACAGGACCTACGAGCAGTACTTC	CASSDNDRTYEQYF
TRBV7-9	TRBD1	TRBJ2-2	14	.	TGTGCCAGCAGACCGACAGGGGGCGGCGGGGAGCTGTTTTTT	CASRPTGGGGELFF
TRBV28	.	TRBJ2-2	15	.	TGTGCCAGCAGTTTGCTCCGGGGGATCACCGGGGAGCTGTTTTTT	CASSLLRGITGELFF
TRBV4-3	.	TRBJ1-6	17	.	TGCGCCAGCAGCCAAGAGTCCAGGGCTCCCTTTAATTCACCCCTCCACTTT	CASSQESRAPFNSPLHF
TRBV20-1	.	TRBJ1-2	12	few	TGCAGCGAGACGTTCAGGGTCCATGGCTACACCTTC	CSETFRVHGYTF
TRBV12-3/TRBV12-4	.	TRBJ2-7	15	.	TGTGCCAGCAGTTTAGCGAGGGACTGGACTGACGAGCAGTACTTC	CASSLARDWTDEQYF
TRBV6-1	.	TRBJ1-1	14	once	TGTGCCAGCAAACGGCGAGAGGGAGGCACTGAAGCTTTCTTT	CASKRREGGTEAFF
TRBV6-1	.	TRBJ1-1	13	few	TGTGCCAGCAGGCAAAGTGGGTCCCCTGAAGCTTTCTTT	CASRQSGSPEAFF
TRBV11-3	.	TRBJ2-2	16	.	TGTGCCAGCAGCTTAGACCCAGCAGGGTTCACCGGGGAGCTGTTTTTT	CASSLDPAGFTGELFF
TRBV7-2	.	TRBJ2-1	15	.	TGTGCCAGCAGCTTAGAAGGGTCCCTGGGGAATGAGCAGTTCTTC	CASSLEGSLGNEQFF
TRBV6-5	.	TRBJ1-5	13	few	TGTGCCAGCAGTTCCCGACAGGATTCGAGCCAGCATTTT	CASSSRQDSSQHF
TRBV27	.	TRBJ2-2	15	.	TGTGCCAGCAGTTTTGGGGACACATACACCGGGGAGCTGTTTTTT	CASSFGDTYTGELFF
TRBV29-1	.	TRBJ2-3	13	.	TGCAGCGTTGACCTTACCCATGCAGATACGCAGTATTTT	CSVDLTHADTQYF
TRBV2	.	TRBJ1-2	11	.	TGTGCCAGCAGGGTTAACTATGGCTACACCTTC	CASRVNYGYTF
TRBV4-1	TRBD1	TRBJ2-6	17	few	TGCGCCAGCAGCCAAGTAACAGGGGACTCTGGGGCCAACGTCCTGACTTTC	CASSQVTGDSGANVLTF
TRBV20-1	TRBD1	TRBJ1-5	15	few	TGCAGTGCTAGAGGGGACAGGGGGTCGTATCAGCCCCAGCATTTT	CSARGDRGSYQPQHF
TRBV2	.	TRBJ2-7	12	.	TGTGCCAGCAGTGACTTCTCCTACGAGCAGTACTTC	CASSDFSYEQYF
TRBV28	TRBD1	TRBJ2-7	14	.	TGTGCCAGCAGGGGACAGGGTTTCTCCTCCGAGCAGTACTTC	CASRGQGFSSEQYF
TRBV20-1	.	TRBJ1-3	12	few	TGCAGTGCTAGAGATAAGGCTGAGATGATATATTTT	CSARDKAEMIYF
TRBV7-9	.	TRBJ2-7	12	.	TGTGCCAGCAGTCCTGTTAATTACGAGCAGTACTTC	CASSPVNYEQYF
TRBV6-1	.	TRBJ2-7	15	.	TGTGCCAGCAGCGATGAACCGACGACAGCCTACGAGCAGTACTTC	CASSDEPTTAYEQYF
TRBV7-3	.	TRBJ1-1	14	.	TGTGCCAGCAGTTCTCAAGGCCCTGGAACTGAAGCTTTCTTT	CASSSQGPGTEAFF
TRBV5-4	.	TRBJ1-2	17	.	TGTGCCAGCAGCTTGGCGCGTCCGAACGAGGGGAGCTATGGCTACACCTTC	CASSLARPNEGSYGYTF
TRBV7-9	TRBD2	TRBJ2-3	19	.	TGTGCCAGCAGTGGTATTGGCCTAGCGGGAGGCCAACTCACAGATACGCAGTATTTT	CASSGIGLAGGQLTDTQYF
TRBV27	TRBD1	TRBJ1-1	16	.	TGTGCCAGCAGTTTGCTGGACAGGGGCCTTGACACTGAAGCTTTCTTT	CASSLLDRGLDTEAFF
TRBV24-1	TRBD1	TRBJ2-5	15	.	TGTGCCACCAGTGAATTCCGGGACAGACAAGAGACCCAGTACTTC	CATSEFRDRQETQYF
TRBV28	.	TRBJ1-2	13	few	TGTGCCAGCCTCAGTGGCGGGGCGCGGGGCTACACCTTC	CASLSGGARGYTF
TRBV4-1	TRBD1	TRBJ1-2	16	.	TGCGCCAGCAGCCAAGTACCTCGGACAGGGGCGGATGGCTACACCTTC	CASSQVPRTGADGYTF
TRBV6-1	TRBD1	TRBJ2-2	16	.	TGTGCCAGCAGTGTGGGGACAGGGACGAACACCGGGGAGCTGTTTTTT	CASSVGTGTNTGELFF
TRBV28	.	TRBJ1-6	15	.	TGTGCCAGCAGTCCCCGGACAAGCTATAATTCACCCCTCCACTTT	CASSPRTSYNSPLHF
TRBV6-2/TRBV6-3	.	TRBJ2-7	13	.	TGTGCCAGCAGTTTAGGGCGGTCCTACGAGCAGTACTTC	CASSLGRSYEQYF
TRBV27	TRBD2	TRBJ2-3	16	.	TGTGCCAGCAGTTCCTATAGCGGGGAAAGCACAGATACGCAGTATTTT	CASSSYSGESTDTQYF